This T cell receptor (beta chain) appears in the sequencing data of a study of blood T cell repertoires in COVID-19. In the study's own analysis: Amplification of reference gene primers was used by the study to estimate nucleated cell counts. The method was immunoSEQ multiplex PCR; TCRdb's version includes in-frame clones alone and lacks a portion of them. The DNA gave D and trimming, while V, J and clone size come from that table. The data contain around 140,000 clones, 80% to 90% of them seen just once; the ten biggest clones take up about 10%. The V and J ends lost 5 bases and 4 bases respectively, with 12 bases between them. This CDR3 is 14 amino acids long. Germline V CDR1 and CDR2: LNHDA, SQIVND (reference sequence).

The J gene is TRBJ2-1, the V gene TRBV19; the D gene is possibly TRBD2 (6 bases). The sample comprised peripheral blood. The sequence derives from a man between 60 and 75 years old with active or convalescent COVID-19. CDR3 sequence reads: CASSLGGGYNEQFF. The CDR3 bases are TGTGCCAGTAGTTTGGGGGGAGGTTACAATGAGCAGTTCTTC.